These T cell receptor beta chains were read from a single sample in a study of control samples from healthy donors and cancer patients. Here immunoSEQ multiplex PCR was the method, and the copy in TCRdb shows in-frame clones only, minus some. This table holds approximately 100,000 clones, about 89% found once. Sequenced input: blood. These receptors all come from a man aged 25-45 years in good health. Both conserved end residues are part of each CDR3. D genes are given only for firm matches.

v_call,d_call,j_call,cdr3_aa
TRBV7-2,-,TRBJ2-5,CASSLAPRETQYF
TRBV10-3,TRBD1,TRBJ1-5,CAISEDREGNQPQHF
TRBV10-3,-,TRBJ1-5,CAISESGNNQPQHF
TRBV28,-,TRBJ2-5,CASSSNRLGTQYF
TRBV7-6,-,TRBJ2-5,CASSEPQETQYF
TRBV7-3,-,TRBJ1-6,CASSFQKQGTWDSPLHF
TRBV24-1,-,TRBJ2-4,CATSDLLTGLQYF
TRBV5-1,-,TRBJ2-2,CASSGTPKNTGELFF
TRBV10-2,-,TRBJ2-1,CASSGGTDPHNEQFF
TRBV9,-,TRBJ1-5,CASNERGGSQPQHF
TRBV27,-,TRBJ1-1,CASSEGPFTEAFF
TRBV7-9,TRBD1,TRBJ2-5,CASSPPRDRGMETQYF
TRBV28,TRBD1,TRBJ1-2,CASSGPGQANYGYTF
TRBV30,-,TRBJ2-1,CAWRVGIDYNEQFF
TRBV4-1,TRBD2,TRBJ2-5,CASSQGSAGGTRETQYF
TRBV24-1,-,TRBJ2-3,CASQGGGTQYF
TRBV19,TRBD1,TRBJ2-7,CASSPQGYSYEQYF
TRBV5-5,TRBD2,TRBJ2-1,CASSLWGGFSNEQFF
TRBV28,TRBD1,TRBJ1-2,CASSLGGQGAGGYTF
TRBV19,-,TRBJ2-3,CASSAPGQDGTDTQYF
TRBV6-5,-,TRBJ2-2,CASSYNSHTGELFF
TRBV5-1,-,TRBJ2-2,CASSFALGVPGELFF